This TCR beta chain was documented in a study of OX40 agonist ivuxolimab in advanced cancers. The overall study: Partial responses occurred in three patients (one hepatocellular carcinoma, two cutaneous melanoma).

Cycle 7 day 1, cycle 4 day 1, and baseline were the timepoints at which blood was sampled. The protocol was immunoSEQ multiplex PCR, while the TCRdb copy is restricted to in-frame clones and leaves out a portion. This table holds roughly 93,000 clones, roughly 80% found once. Germline V gene data show CDR1 as MGHRA and CDR2 as YSYEKL. This CDR3 spans 17 amino acids. The V segment lost 0 bases and the J segment 5 bases; nucleotides outside the gene matches: 12. Sequencing used CD4+ or CD8+ T cells sorted from blood, obtained in a trial of the OX40 agonist ivuxolimab. The TCR comes from an adult with an advanced solid tumor such as melanoma, head and neck, liver or kidney cancer. The V gene is TRBV4-1, the J gene TRBJ2-5; 7 nucleotides match TRBD2. The CDR3: CASSQDPKTPGGETQYF. CDR3 coding DNA: TGCGCCAGCAGCCAAGATCCTAAGACACCCGGGGGGGAGACCCAGTACTTC.